This T cell receptor (beta chain) derives from a study of human versus mouse CDR3 diversity and MHC coevolution. Study as a whole: The immunoSEQ assay reportedly detects one in 200,000 T cells.

Germline trimming cut 5 bases from V and 6 bases from J; bases unmatched to any gene: 7. Germline loops: CDR1 SGHTA, CDR2 FQGNSA. This CDR3 is 14 amino acids long. Sorting isolated naive CD4 T cells lacking CD45RO and expressing CD62L. Remarks on this clone: Its antigen is still unknown.

The table came from immunoSEQ multiplex PCR; TCRdb's copy has only in-frame clones and leaves some out. The sample includes 80,000 or so clones, about 93% of them seen just once. Study-wide findings and caveats: Humans had the largest estimated TCR beta repertoire, 1.5 million or so clonotypes. Mice had fewer CDR3 deletions and insertions than humans on average.

The chain couples TRBV7-2 to TRBJ2-1; 7 nucleotides align to TRBD1. The source material was naive CD4+ T cells from blood. Subset defined: CD45RO-negative CD62L-positive naive CD4 T cells. The origin of this receptor is a person between 25 and 70 years old in good health. The CDR3 here is CASSREGAGNEQFF. CDR3 DNA: TGTGCCAGCAGCCGAGAGGGGGCGGGCAATGAGCAGTTCTTC.